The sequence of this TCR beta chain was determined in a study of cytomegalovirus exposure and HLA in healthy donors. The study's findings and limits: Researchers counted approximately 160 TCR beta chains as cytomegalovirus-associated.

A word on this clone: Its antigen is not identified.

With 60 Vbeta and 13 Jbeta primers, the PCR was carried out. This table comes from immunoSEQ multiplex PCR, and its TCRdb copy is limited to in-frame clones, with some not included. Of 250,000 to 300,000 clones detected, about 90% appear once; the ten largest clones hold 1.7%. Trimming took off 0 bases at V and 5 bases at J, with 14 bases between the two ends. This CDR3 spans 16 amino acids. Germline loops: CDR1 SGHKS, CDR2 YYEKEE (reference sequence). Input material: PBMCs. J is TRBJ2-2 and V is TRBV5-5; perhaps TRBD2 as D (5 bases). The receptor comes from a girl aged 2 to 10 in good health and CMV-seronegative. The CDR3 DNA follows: TGTGCCAGCAGCTTGGAGGTGGGAGTTGGGACCGGGGAGCTGTTTTTT. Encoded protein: CASSLEVGVGTGELFF. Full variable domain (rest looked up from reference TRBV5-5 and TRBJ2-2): DAGVTQSPTHLIKTRGQQVTLRCSPISGHKSVSWYQQVLGQGPQFIFQYYEKEERGRGNFPDRFSARQFPNYSSELNVNALLLGDSALYLCASSLEVGVGTGELFFGEGSRLTVL.